These 4 T cell receptor beta chains share one sample of origin, sequenced in a study of CD8+ T cells in alopecia areata. The authors extracted RNA and reverse transcribed it into cDNA as the sequencing template. Assay: immunoSEQ multiplex PCR; the TCRdb copy retains only in-frame clones and omits some. The table lists 140,000 or so clones, 45% to 60% of them singletons, with roughly 0.99% in the top ten. Sequences were derived from CD4+ T cells sorted from blood, sampled at week 0. The receptors come from a human donor with alopecia areata.

V usage is TRBV7-2 and J usage is TRBJ2-3; TRBD2 matches at 12 bases. The germline V gene encodes CDR1 SGHTA and CDR2 FQGNSA. The CDR3 sequence is 15 residues long. Trimming cost V 5 bases and J 7 bases; bases outside gene matches: 7. The CDR3 sequence: CASSRVLAGGYTQYF. DNA of the CDR3: TGTGCCAGCAGCCGTGTTCTAGCGGGAGGGTATACGCAGTATTTT.

The gene calls are TRBV2 and TRBJ2-3; the D is unclear. The CDR3 extends over 14 amino acids. Germline values: CDR1 SNHLY, CDR2 FYNNEI. The germline V and J ends were trimmed by 5 bases and 1 base, with 10 bases remaining between them. The CDR3 nucleotides read TGTGCCAGCAGTCCCGGTGGGGGCACAGATACGCAGTATTTT. This translates into CASSPGGGTDTQYF.

The J gene is TRBJ2-5, the V gene TRBV10-3, with TRBD1 matching 7 bases. The CDR3 has 17 amino acids. CDR1 is ENHRY and CDR2 is SYGVKD in the germline V gene. V lost 4 bases to trimming and J lost 0 bases; unmatched junction nucleotides: 11. Here the CDR3 reads CAISVPPDREYQETQYF. The CDR3 coding sequence is TGTGCCATCAGTGTCCCCCCCGACAGGGAGTACCAAGAGACCCAGTACTTC.

V usage is TRBV6-1 and J usage is TRBJ1-5; 8 nucleotides line up with TRBD1. The CDR3 is made up of 15 amino acids. CDR1 and CDR2 (germline): MNHNS, SASEGT. Germline trimming cut 2 bases from V and 3 bases from J; bases unmatched to any gene: 3. CDR3 loop: CASSERGQVNQPQHF. The CDR3 region has the DNA TGTGCCAGCAGTGAAAGGGGACAGGTCAATCAGCCCCAGCATTTT.